A selection of T cell receptor beta chains follows, all from one sample in a study of blood T cell repertoires in COVID-19. Profiling relied on immunoSEQ multiplex PCR, and the TCRdb table lists in-frame clones only, not all of them. Here the sample spans 120,000 or so clones, 81% being singletons. The specimen was peripheral blood. These receptors all stem from a man aged 30-40 years with COVID-19, enrolled during active disease. Each CDR3 is given with its conserved first and last residue. D genes are given only for firm matches. Clone size is shown for a subset of rows, as once, few, many or a class of expanded clone.

abundance	v_gene	d_gene	j_gene	CDR3nt	CDR3aa
once	TRBV6-2/TRBV6-3	.	TRBJ1-2	TGTGCCAGCAGTTACTCCACAGAACCTAACTATGGCTACACCTTC	CASSYSTEPNYGYTF
.	TRBV19	.	TRBJ1-5	TGTGCCAGTACAAACCCCGGACTCAATCAGCCCCAGCATTTT	CASTNPGLNQPQHF
.	TRBV21-1	.	TRBJ2-1	TGTGCCAGCAGCAAAGCGGCTCCGACCTGGCTAGCGAACAATGAGCAGTTCTTC	CASSKAAPTWLANNEQFF
few	TRBV3-1/TRBV3-2	.	TRBJ2-5	TGTGCCAGCAGCCAACGAGAGACCCAGTACTTC	CASSQRETQYF
.	TRBV29-1	.	TRBJ1-2	TGCAGCGTTGCAACCGGGTCACTCTATGGCTACACCTTC	CSVATGSLYGYTF
once	TRBV4-1	.	TRBJ2-1	TGCGCCAGCAGCCAGGAGGACCAAGCCTTCAATGAGCAGTTCTTC	CASSQEDQAFNEQFF
once	TRBV7-9	TRBD2	TRBJ2-1	TGTGCCAGCAGCTTAAGCGGGAGGGCCAATGAGCAGTTCTTC	CASSLSGRANEQFF
.	TRBV7-7	.	TRBJ1-3	TGTGCTAGCAGCCCTGGACTCATGAGCTCTGGAAACACCATATATTTT	CASSPGLMSSGNTIYF
.	TRBV12-3/TRBV12-4	.	TRBJ1-5	TGTGCCAGCAGTTTAGACATCAATCAGCCCCAGCATTTT	CASSLDINQPQHF
.	TRBV6-4	.	TRBJ2-3	TGTGCCAGCAGTGACATTGGGCGGGGCAGCACAGATACGCAGTATTTT	CASSDIGRGSTDTQYF
.	TRBV28	TRBD1	TRBJ2-7	TGTGCCAGCAGTTTTTATTCAGAAGGACAGGGGCCGTCTTGGAAGTGGGCCGAGCAGTACTTC	CASSFYSEGQGPSWKWAEQYF
.	TRBV6-2/TRBV6-3	.	TRBJ2-5	TGTGCCAGCAGTTACTTAAGGTCGGGGGTCAAAGAGACCCAGTACTTC	CASSYLRSGVKETQYF
few	TRBV30	.	TRBJ2-7	TGTGCCTGGAATCATCAGGGGTACGAGCAGTACTTC	CAWNHQGYEQYF
once	TRBV9	TRBD1	TRBJ1-4	TGTGCCAGCAGCGACTCCGGGACAGAGATGAAAAAACTGTTTTTT	CASSDSGTEMKKLFF
.	TRBV19	.	TRBJ1-5	TGTGCCAGTACTCGTTCCAGATCCAATCAGCCCCAGCATTTT	CASTRSRSNQPQHF
.	TRBV28	.	TRBJ1-2	TGTGCCAGCAGTTTATCCGCCGGAGGGCACTATGGCTACACCTTC	CASSLSAGGHYGYTF
many	TRBV5-5	.	TRBJ1-3	TGTGCCAGCAGCTCTTCCCTCTCGGCTGGAAACACCATATATTTT	CASSSSLSAGNTIYF
.	TRBV2	TRBD2	TRBJ2-1	TGTGCCAGCTTTTGGGGCGGGGGTGAGCAGTTCTTC	CASFWGGGEQFF
.	TRBV4-3	.	TRBJ1-4	TGCGCCAGCAGCCGCTATTATGGGACTGAGAATGAAAAACTGTTTTTT	CASSRYYGTENEKLFF
.	TRBV2	.	TRBJ1-5	TGTGCCAGCAGTGGACACCCGAAAGGAACCCAGCATTTT	CASSGHPKGTQHF
.	TRBV24-1	.	TRBJ2-5	TGTGCCACATTGAAGATGGACTATTTATTCGAGACCCAGTACTTC	CATLKMDYLFETQYF
few	TRBV9	TRBD1	TRBJ1-4	TGTGCCAGCACGGGGACAGGGGATGAAAAACTGTTTTTT	CASTGTGDEKLFF
.	TRBV10-3	TRBD1	TRBJ2-5	TGTGCCATCAGTTTCGGACAGGGTGGTCAAGAGACCCAGTACTTC	CAISFGQGGQETQYF
few	TRBV7-3	.	TRBJ2-2	TGTGCCAGCAGCTTAACCCCAGGCACCGGGGAGCTGTTTTTT	CASSLTPGTGELFF
.	TRBV21-1	.	TRBJ2-7	TGTGCCAGCAGGGGGGACAGGGGCTACGAGCAGTACTTC	CASRGDRGYEQYF
.	TRBV11-2	.	TRBJ1-5	TGTGCCAGCAGCTTAGATGTTAGGGGGAATCAGCCCCAGCATTTT	CASSLDVRGNQPQHF
.	TRBV15	.	TRBJ2-5	TGTGCCACCAGCAGAGATACAGGGCGAGAGACCCAGTACTTC	CATSRDTGRETQYF
.	TRBV6-1	.	TRBJ1-6	TGTGCCAGCAGCGAAAGTAGAGACAGCTCCTATAATTCACCCCTCCACTTT	CASSESRDSSYNSPLHF
.	TRBV5-1	.	TRBJ1-4	TGCGCCAGCAGCTATTCAGGCGCCGCAACTAATGAAAAACTGTTTTTT	CASSYSGAATNEKLFF
.	TRBV19	TRBD1	TRBJ1-2	TGTGCCAGTAGTCCGACGACAGGGTCCTATGGCTACACCTTC	CASSPTTGSYGYTF
.	TRBV11-2	TRBD2	TRBJ2-7	TGTGCCAGCAGCTTTAAAGCACTAGCGGGGGGAAGCTCCTACGAGCAGTACTTC	CASSFKALAGGSSYEQYF
once	TRBV19	TRBD1	TRBJ1-1	TGTGCCAGTAAGGGTGGGACAGGGTTCTCGGATACTGAAGCTTTCTTT	CASKGGTGFSDTEAFF
.	TRBV11-3	TRBD2	TRBJ2-1	TGTGCCAGCGGGAGGGATCCCTCCTACAATGAGCAGTTCTTC	CASGRDPSYNEQFF
.	TRBV28	.	TRBJ1-1	TGTGCCAGCAGTACCATCCTCGGGGTACCGAACACTGAAGCTTTCTTT	CASSTILGVPNTEAFF
.	TRBV3-1/TRBV3-2	.	TRBJ1-2	TGTGCCAGCAGACCCGGGGAGATTAACTATGGCTACACCTTC	CASRPGEINYGYTF
.	TRBV30	TRBD1	TRBJ2-7	TGTGCCTGGAGTGTGGACAGGGATACCTACGAGCAGTACTTC	CAWSVDRDTYEQYF
.	TRBV30	.	TRBJ2-1	TGTGCCTGGAGTGATTGGACGACAGGCCTATCCTACAATGAGCAGTTCTTC	CAWSDWTTGLSYNEQFF
.	TRBV7-6	TRBD1	TRBJ2-1	TGTGCCAGCAGCCGACAGGGGGGTTATGAGCAGTTCTTC	CASSRQGGYEQFF
.	TRBV5-4	TRBD2	TRBJ2-2	TGTGCCAGCAGCTCTGGACTAGCGGGAACCACCGGGGAGCTGTTTTTT	CASSSGLAGTTGELFF
.	TRBV11-2	TRBD2	TRBJ2-7	TGTGCCAGCAGCACACTAGCGGGAAAGGCCCACGAGCAGTACTTC	CASSTLAGKAHEQYF
.	TRBV28	.	TRBJ2-7	TGTGCCAGCAGGCGGCGGGGTCGGGAGCAGTACTTC	CASRRRGREQYF
.	TRBV9	TRBD2	TRBJ2-3	TGTGCCAGCAGCGCCCTAGCGGGGATGACAGATACGCAGTATTTT	CASSALAGMTDTQYF
.	TRBV6-5	.	TRBJ2-7	TGTGCCAGCAGTTACTCGAAAGGGGCCCACGAGCAGTACTTC	CASSYSKGAHEQYF
few	TRBV5-1	.	TRBJ1-1	TGCGCCAGCAGCTTGTCGAGTATTAGGGGAGGGAACACTGAAGCTTTCTTT	CASSLSSIRGGNTEAFF
many	TRBV10-2	.	TRBJ2-2	TGCGCCAGCCTGGAGGACAGCTACACCGGGGAGCTGTTTTTT	CASLEDSYTGELFF
.	TRBV3-1/TRBV3-2	.	TRBJ2-6	TGTGCCAGCAGCCAAGATAACTCTGGGGCCAACGTCCTGACTTTC	CASSQDNSGANVLTF
.	TRBV5-4	TRBD2	TRBJ2-7	TGTGCCAGCAGCCGCGGATGGGGGGGGGACTCCTACGAGCAGTACTTC	CASSRGWGGDSYEQYF
.	TRBV28	.	TRBJ1-1	TGCATGACGAGGGACACTGAAGCTTTCTTT	CMTRDTEAFF
.	TRBV28	TRBD1	TRBJ1-1	TGTGCCGCCTCACAGGGGGCCAAGAAAGCTTTCTTT	CAASQGAKKAFF
.	TRBV28	TRBD1	TRBJ2-7	TGTGCCAGCAGTCCTTTCCCGCCCAGGGGGCCTGAAGGGTACGAGCAGTACTTC	CASSPFPPRGPEGYEQYF
.	TRBV9	.	TRBJ1-1	TGTGCCAGCAGCGTAGCTGGACAGAACACTGAAGCTTTCTTT	CASSVAGQNTEAFF
few	TRBV4-1	.	TRBJ1-2	TGCGCCAGCAGCCAATTGCGCGCAGGGGTCAGCTATGGCTACACCTTC	CASSQLRAGVSYGYTF
.	TRBV5-1	TRBD1	TRBJ2-7	TGCGCCAGCAGCTTTGCCAGGACAGGGAGCTACGAGCAGTACTTC	CASSFARTGSYEQYF